The present T cell receptor beta chain was sequenced within a study of blood T cell repertoires in COVID-19. This clone was recorded many times. Germline CDR1 LGHNA, CDR2 YSLEER. V was pared by 0 bases and J by 7 bases, with 15 bases between. This CDR3 is 15 amino acids long. Libraries were prepared by immunoSEQ multiplex PCR; TCRdb keeps only in-frame clonotypes and omits some of them. Of 200,000 to 250,000 clones listed, roughly 75% were seen once; the top ten hold more than 7%. Sample: peripheral blood. The clonotype originates from an older woman with acute or convalescent COVID-19. The chain couples TRBV4-3 to TRBJ1-2; D not resolved. The CDR3 loop reads CASSQDLLLGSGYTF. CDR3 in DNA: TGCGCCAGCAGCCAAGATTTACTACTCGGGAGTGGCTACACCTTC.